A single T cell receptor (beta chain) is shown here with its context. This CDR3 is built from 13 residues. Germline CDR1 is SGHAT and CDR2 is FQDESV (reference sequence). The V gene lost 6 bases and the J gene lost 2 bases, with 9 bases spanning the gap. The data were obtained in a study of cytomegalovirus exposure and HLA in healthy donors. PCR was performed using 60 Vbeta and 13 Jbeta primers. The table came from immunoSEQ multiplex PCR; TCRdb's copy has only in-frame clones and leaves some out. The table gives about 34,000 clones; the top ten clones make up around 1.9% of it. This TCR derives from a woman aged 35 to 49 in good health and CMV-seropositive. The chain combines TRBV11-1 with TRBJ2-3; no definite D call. The source material was PBMCs. CDR3 sequence: CASRLTNTDTQYF. The CDR3 region has the DNA TGTGCCAGCAGGTTGACAAACACAGATACGCAGTATTTT.